This TCR beta chain was recorded in a study of cytomegalovirus exposure and HLA in healthy donors (dated by TCRdb to about 2017). Turning to the overall study: An earlier analysis of about 530 of the donors reported 276 Gb of sequence data and 95 million to 130 million unique TCR beta sequences obtained from around 170 million T cells. An early release covering 500 to 750 HLA-typed donors comprised 300 to 350 gigabases of sequencing data and about 90 million unique TCR sequences. Of the approximately 400 genotyped donors, approximately 83% fell in the genetic ancestry cluster associated with self-reported Caucasian donors. The study aimed to test whether signatures of past pathogen exposure could be identified by cataloging public T cell receptors. The T cell repertoires of some 670 subjects were profiled by immunosequencing and related to cytomegalovirus serostatus. In addition to the first cohort of several hundred subjects, a separate validation cohort of 130 or so different subjects was used. High-throughput TCR immunosequencing, statistical association of individual TCRs with disease status, and machine learning were combined to predict cytomegalovirus infection status. A later analysis re-analyzed previously published TCR beta repertoires from 666 donors and added high-resolution HLA genotyping to study TCR occurrence patterns. Rather than using new phenotypic data, the later analysis identified candidate immune exposures from TCR beta sequences and from how often those sequences occurred across donors. An earlier analysis of 587 of the donors used high-throughput TCR beta sequencing to judge whether each TCR beta V gene segment behaved as functional or pseudogenic. Donor age, sex, ethnicity and CMV serostatus were compiled alongside the repertoire data. In a later genetic analysis, genome-wide SNP genotypes for about three fifths of the roughly 670 donors were used, and that subset was treated as a discovery cohort. Every repertoire in the discovery cohort had been generated on one and the same sequencing platform. HLA typing included class I and class II loci at four-digit resolution. The number of typed donors differed by locus: roughly 629-630 for A, B, C, DRB1 and DQB1; approximately 520 for DQA1; approximately 600 for DPA1; and roughly 450 for DPB1. Because of strong linkage in the cohort, roughly five DR-DQ haplotypes were treated as single units for association and clustering. Across about 370 genotyped donors of the cohort, an average of approximately 240,000 unique TCR beta nucleotide sequences per donor were sequenced, and approximately 17% of those sequences were non-productive.

The cohort consisted of approximately 690 healthy bone marrow donors. At the time of sampling, every cohort member was nominally healthy, though immune exposures that went unrecorded were likely present. The donor tested CMV seronegative and was one of the 352 seronegative cohort members. A peripheral blood sample was collected from each donor, and TCR beta sequencing was performed on peripheral blood mononuclear cells. Genomic DNA was extracted from the blood cell samples with the Qiagen DNeasy Blood Extraction Kit. In the case of this clone: Its antigen remains unidentified. Per-nucleotide qualities are absent, and no much larger clonotype sits a single base away. Other nucleotide sequences in the sample specify the same CDR3.

Results and caveats for the whole study, not just this receptor: When HLA alleles, especially DR and DQ, strongly co-occurred, TCR associations were difficult to assign to individual alleles. While some public TCRs were present in many individuals, most TCR sequences turned up only very rarely across donors. Correlated functional status among segregating V segments might reflect linkage disequilibrium, but an unknown experimental factor could not be ruled out. An earlier analysis of approximately 590 of the donors showed that most TCR beta V segments appeared in productive rearrangements either about 87% or about 30% of the time, which broadly matched IMGT annotations. HLA typing was unavailable for some donors at each locus, so association tests used only the typed subset. The earlier analysis of fewer than 750 of the donors excluded roughly 16 rarely observed V segments, including chromosome 9 orphons, because counts were too low. In both the original and validation cohorts, the classifier was reported to diagnose cytomegalovirus status with high specificity and sensitivity. Because the 87-base-pair reads could not distinguish some IMGT-functional V segments, including TRBV6-2 and TRBV6-3, those segments were excluded. According to a later analysis, parvovirus B19, influenza, CMV and Epstein-Barr virus appeared linked to several top co-occurrence clusters. This cohort had only TCR beta chains sequenced, and the lack of alpha or paired-chain data limited which features could be detected. Presence/absence analyses assumed roughly uniform sequencing depth across donors, an assumption that may not hold. A further reported finding was that TCR beta sequences accurately predicted the HLA-A and HLA-B alleles for most subjects in the first cohort. Specific HLA alleles were associated with 16,951 TCR beta sequences at a false discovery rate of 0.05 in a later analysis. A later analysis found that TCR association rates varied across HLA loci, with DRB1 alleles showing the most associated TCRs and HLA-C alleles the fewest. In vitro tests confirmed that a few of the cytomegalovirus-associated TCR beta chains recognize cytomegalovirus antigens. The study gave a list of under 200 TCR beta chains associated with cytomegalovirus. A later analysis found that most CMV-associated TCR beta chains appeared HLA-restricted, with HLA associations seemingly driven largely by CMV exposure. A cluster of highly shared sequence variants was judged likely to be a technical artifact of the sequencing pipeline. A later genetic analysis associated a missense DCLRE1C variant with V-gene and J-gene trimming of TCR beta chains, and an independent cohort replicated the association. According to a later genetic analysis, donors in an Asian-associated ancestry cluster had fewer N-insertions in productive TCRs than the approximately 700-donor mean. It was suggested by the authors that the approach could potentially be generalized to other disease states and immunological phenotypes. Compared with equally common non-associated chains, HLA-associated TCR beta chains in a later analysis were more clonally expanded and had lower generation probabilities. Immune exposure information for the cohort was limited to CMV serostatus.

From a lookup of the germline V gene (reference sequence), CDR1 and CDR2 are MNHEY and SMNVEV. The germline ends are 10 bases apart after V is trimmed by 5 bases and J by 6 bases. The CDR3, from cysteine to phenylalanine, totals 12 residues. Of all the DNA, just the CDR3 is kept, 36 bases in frame from base 1. The receptor library was made with the immunoSEQ multiplex PCR assay. For the multiplex PCR, a mixture combining 60 forward primers for TCR Vbeta segments and 13 reverse primers for TCR Jbeta segments was used. A multiplex PCR assay on genomic DNA amplified the CDR3 region of rearranged TCR beta genes. On the Illumina HiSeq System, the amplified TCR beta libraries were sequenced as 87-base-pair reads. The authors processed their data as follows. A later analysis tallied tens of millions of unique TCR beta chains across the roughly 610 repertoires, and around 12 million of those chains were shared by two or more donors. A nearest-neighbor algorithm error-corrected the raw reads and collapsed the reads into unique sequences, merging closely related sequences to remove PCR and sequencing errors. CDR3 sequences were aligned to IMGT reference sequences to assign V, D and J gene segments. Each retained sequence needed at least a six-nucleotide match to both a V gene segment and a J gene segment. A rearrangement was called productive if the CDR3 had no stop codons and remained in frame with V and J, and every other rearrangement was called non-productive. CDR3 was defined by IMGT convention, running from the second conserved V-encoded cysteine to the conserved J-encoded phenylalanine. The earlier analysis of more than 450 of the donors excluded sequences that lacked an unambiguous match to a single V gene segment. In an earlier analysis of approximately 550 of the donors, V segments were called functional above 56.7% productive rearrangements and were called segregating when the between-donor standard deviation exceeded 5%. A statistical classification framework was built to diagnose cytomegalovirus status from the catalog of TCR beta chain sequences. In a later analysis, V and J genes were assigned by comparing TCR nucleotide sequences against IMGT/GENE-DB human TR gene sequences. In a later analysis, CDR3 sequences and most-parsimonious VDJ recombination scenarios were assigned using the TCRdist pipeline. In a later analysis, each TCR beta chain was defined by its CDR3 amino acid sequence together with its V-gene family, and reads lacking a unique V-gene family were excluded. In a later analysis, 450 to 600 highly shared, low-generation-probability nucleotide sequences were removed to address suspected cross-contamination and a sequencing artifact. In a later analysis, a clonal expansion index was calculated for each public chain from normalized within-repertoire ranks of inferred template counts. In a later analysis, generation probabilities were computed with a VDJ recombination model fitted to out-of-frame rearrangements, and the resulting probabilities were checked against IGoR. In a later analysis, TCR-TCR, TCR-HLA and TCR-CMV co-occurrence was scored with hypergeometric tests, and a repertoire-size bias correction was applied to TCR pairs. In a later analysis, false discovery rates were estimated by permuting HLA or CMV assignments 20 times. In a later analysis, co-occurring TCRs were grouped using DBSCAN, with TCRdist sequence similarity added in when clustering inside HLA-allele-positive subsets. Repertoires with fewer than 30,000 or more than 120,000 public chains were left out of co-occurrence clustering, as were about 5 repertoires with anomalous nucleotide sharing. What TCRdb holds here is the immuneACCESS table cut down to in-frame rearrangements. Part of the clones is not present; checked against another copy, under half of the missing clones reflect an unresolved V gene, and the others are unexplained. Clonal size and the V and J genes are those of that table, whereas D and trimming came from the DNA. The sample includes 150,000 to 180,000 clones, with 60% to 75% observed a single time. The ten largest clones take up less than 3.5% of the sample.

This TCR was sampled from a man aged 18 to 35 in good health and CMV-seronegative. Sequencing input: PBMCs. The V gene is TRBV27 and the J gene is TRBJ1-1; TRBD1 could be the D gene, as 5 bases match. The DNA sequence is as follows: TGTGCCAGCAGTCTCCAGGGATCTGAAGCTTTCTTT. Translated, this gives CASSLQGSEAFF.